Below are 26 T cell receptor beta chains sequenced from a single sample in a study of blood T cell repertoires in COVID-19 (dated by TCRdb to the early 2020s). The protocol used for the library was the immunoSEQ multiplex PCR assay. TCRdb took this table from immuneACCESS and kept in-frame rearrangements with V and J called. Such tables lack part of the clones; where checked against another copy, unresolved V genes explain under half of the gap, and the rest is unexplained. The sample table lists a few hundred thousand clones, roughly 85% of them with a count of one. Roughly 3.3% of the sample comes from the top ten. The sample consisted of peripheral blood. These TCRs come from a woman aged 18-29 years with acute or convalescent COVID-19.

The chain recombines TRBV4-3 with TRBJ2-3; TRBD2 agrees at 7 bases. V shed 1 base, J shed 1 base, and the junction held 8 bases outside the gene matches. This CDR3 is built from 17 residues. Germline CDR1 and CDR2: LGHNA and YSLEER. The DNA for the CDR3 is TGCGCCAGCAGCCAAGGTATGGAGCGGGGCCGCACAGATACGCAGTATTTT. Translating gives CASSQGMERGRTDTQYF.

The CDR3 protein is CASSQGPGSYNEQFF. The CDR3 DNA sequence: TGCGCCAGCAGCCAAGGCCCGGGCTCCTACAATGAGCAGTTCTTC. The rearrangement links TRBV4-3 to TRBJ2-1; D call uncertain. Germline assignment: CDR1 LGHNA and CDR2 YSLEER. Trimming left V 1 base short and J 0 bases short, with 7 bases between. This CDR3 region has 15 residues.

The chain is built from TRBV2 and TRBJ1-5; D perhaps matches TRBD1 (6 bases). This CDR3 has 16 amino acids. The germline V gene encodes CDR1 SNHLY and CDR2 FYNNEI. Trimming pared 6 bases from V and 2 bases from J, leaving 17 bases between. For the CDR3, the DNA is TGTGCCAGCAGAGGCGGGGGGGGACAACGCAATCAGCCCCAGCATTTT. It codes for CASRGGGGQRNQPQHF. Drawing the rest from reference TRBV2 and TRBJ1-5, the complete variable domain is EPEVTQTPSHQVTQMGQEVILRCVPISNHLYFYWYRQILGQKVEFLVSFYNNEISEKSEIFDDQFSVERPDGSNFTLKIRSTKLEDSAMYFCASRGGGGQRNQPQHFGDGTRLSIL.

V is TRBV11-1 and J is TRBJ2-7; 7 bases match TRBD1. V trimming: 3 bases; J trimming: 2 bases; junction bases outside the gene matches: 10. The CDR3 contains 16 residues. Germline CDR1 and CDR2: SGHAT and FQDESV (reference sequence). In DNA form, the CDR3 reads TGTGCCAGCAGCTTCCCCGGACAGGCCCCAGCCTACGAGCAGTACTTC. It encodes CASSFPGQAPAYEQYF.

The chain combines TRBV9 with TRBJ2-3, with D possibly being TRBD2 (6 bases). Trimming shortened V by 0 bases and J by 5 bases, and 13 bases separated the two germline ends. CDR1 and CDR2 from the germline V gene are SGDLS and YYNGEE. This CDR3 has 15 residues. For the CDR3, the DNA is TGTGCCAGCAGCGTAGGCCTTAGCGGACTAGATACGCAGTATTTT. It encodes CASSVGLSGLDTQYF. The variable domain in full, with the rest retrieved from reference TRBV9 and TRBJ2-3, is DSGVTQTPKHLITATGQRVTLRCSPRSGDLSVYWYQQSLDQGLQFLIQYYNGEERAKGNILERFSAQQFPDLHSELNLSSLELGDSALYFCASSVGLSGLDTQYFGPGTRLTVL.

The rearrangement uses TRBV28 and TRBJ2-3, with D tentatively TRBD1 (6 bases). Germline loops: CDR1 MDHEN, CDR2 SYDVKM. The CDR3 runs to 12 residues. The V gene lost 6 bases and the J gene lost 5 bases, with 9 bases spanning the gap. The CDR3 DNA sequence: TGTGCCAGCAGGGAACAGGGAGATACGCAGTATTTT. Translating gives CASREQGDTQYF.

In DNA, the CDR3 is TGTGCCAGTACCATGTCAGGGGTCCGCAATCAGCCCCAGCATTTT. Its protein product is CASTMSGVRNQPQHF. The chain employs TRBV19 and TRBJ1-5, with D possibly matching TRBD1 (6 bases). Germline values: CDR1 LNHDA, CDR2 SQIVND (reference sequence). This CDR3 spans 15 amino acids. Trimming took off 7 bases at V and 2 bases at J, with 15 bases between the two ends.

V and J are TRBV27 and TRBJ2-3; possibly TRBD1 for D (6 bases). Germline loops: CDR1 MNHEY, CDR2 SMNVEV (reference sequence). The CDR3 runs 17 residues. V lost 5 bases and J 2 bases, leaving 20 bases between the germline ends. CDR3 protein: CASSPTGARGNTDTQYF. CDR3 coding DNA: TGTGCCAGCAGTCCTACTGGGGCCAGGGGTAACACAGATACGCAGTATTTT.

CDR3 DNA sequence: TGCGCCAGCAGGGCCCCCGGGGAGCTGTTTTTT. It encodes CASRAPGELFF. V gene TRBV10-2 combines with J gene TRBJ2-2; no firm D call. V dropped 6 bases and J dropped 6 bases, with 5 bases sitting between them. This CDR3 contains 11 residues. The germline V gene has CDR1 WSHSY and CDR2 SAAADI.

The chain uses TRBV7-2 and TRBJ2-1; 9 bases are a match to TRBD2. CDR3 length: 15 residues. V shed 3 bases and J 3 bases; nucleotides not matched to a gene: 3. In germline, CDR1 is SGHTA, CDR2 FQGNSA. The CDR3 spells CASSFRAGGYNEQFF. CDR3 nucleotide sequence: TGTGCCAGCAGCTTCAGAGCGGGAGGCTACAATGAGCAGTTCTTC.

The rearrangement links TRBV5-4 to TRBJ1-5; D is possibly TRBD1 (6 bases). Germline V gene sequence: CDR1 SGHNT, CDR2 YYREEE (reference sequence). This CDR3 has 17 residues. Trimming removed 4 bases from V and 0 bases from J, with 17 bases in between. The CDR3 nucleotides are TGTGCCAGCAGCGAATGGTCGGGACAACTTAGCAATCAGCCCCAGCATTTT. It codes for CASSEWSGQLSNQPQHF.

The rearrangement uses TRBV5-5 and TRBJ1-1; D is unclear. The CDR3 totals 15 residues. Germline assignment: CDR1 SGHKS and CDR2 YYEKEE (reference sequence). Trimming took 1 base from V and 0 from J, leaving 10 bases between them. The CDR3 region is CASSLTGQMNTEAFF. CDR3 sequence (DNA): TGTGCCAGCAGCTTGACTGGGCAGATGAACACTGAAGCTTTCTTT.

This chain joins TRBV4-3 and TRBJ2-1; D call uncertain. Deletions cut 2 bases from V and 0 bases from J, with 14 bases between. This CDR3 comprises 17 residues. Germline CDR1 LGHNA, CDR2 YSLEER. CDR3 protein: CASSQTSATASYNEQFF. The CDR3 DNA reads as TGCGCCAGCAGCCAAACATCCGCGACTGCCTCCTACAATGAGCAGTTCTTC.

The chain joins TRBV7-9 to TRBJ2-1; 11 bases are shared with TRBD2. The CDR3 consists of 16 residues. V lost 2 bases to trimming and J lost 6 bases; unmatched junction nucleotides: 6. Germline CDR1 is SEHNR and CDR2 is FQNEAQ (reference sequence). CDR3: CASSLRGTSGLNEQFF. As DNA, the CDR3 is TGTGCCAGCAGCTTACGGGGGACTAGCGGACTCAATGAGCAGTTCTTC. The full variable domain, completed using reference TRBV7-9 and TRBJ2-1, is DTGVSQNPRHKITKRGQNVTFRCDPISEHNRLYWYRQTLGQGPEFLTYFQNEAQLEKSRLLSDRFSAERPKGSFSTLEIQRTEQGDSAMYLCASSLRGTSGLNEQFFGPGTRLTVL.

The J gene is TRBJ2-1, the V gene TRBV5-6, with 7 bases identical to TRBD2. The germline V gene has CDR1 SGHDT and CDR2 YYEEEE. J gave up 10 bases and V 2 bases, and 3 bases lay outside the gene matches. CDR3 length: 12 amino acids. The CDR3 DNA follows: TGTGCCAGCAGCTTAGGCGGGAGCGAGCAGTTCTTC. This encodes CASSLGGSEQFF.

The CDR3 protein is CASSPRGTGWITNEKLFF. The CDR3 region has the DNA TGTGCCAGCAGTCCACGGGGGACAGGGTGGATTACTAATGAAAAACTGTTTTTT. The rearrangement uses TRBV27 and TRBJ1-4, with TRBD1 identical over 9 bases. The CDR3 extends over 18 amino acids. Germline CDR1 MNHEY, CDR2 SMNVEV (reference sequence). Trimming removed 5 bases from V and 2 bases from J; junction bases left unmatched: 12.

V is TRBV21-1 and J is TRBJ1-4. TRBV21-1 constitutes a pseudogene. The CDR3 has 15 residues. This chain's CDR3 is CASSTQGRGREKLFF. DNA for the CDR3: TGTGCCAGCAGCACCCAGGGGAGGGGTAGGGAAAAACTGTTTTTT.

The chain is built from TRBV19 and TRBJ2-1, with D possibly TRBD1 on 7 matching bases. The CDR3 is made up of 17 amino acids. Germline loops: CDR1 LNHDA, CDR2 SQIVND (reference sequence). V shed 0 bases and J shed 0 bases, with 12 bases lying between them. The CDR3 loop is CASSIDRGTDSYNEQFF. In DNA form, the CDR3 reads TGTGCCAGTAGTATAGATCGGGGGACAGACTCCTACAATGAGCAGTTCTTC.

This clone appeared a single time. V usage is TRBV4-3 and J usage is TRBJ2-7; no reliable D call. The CDR3 contains 13 residues. The germline V gene encodes CDR1 LGHNA and CDR2 YSLEER. V shed 0 bases and J shed 3 bases, with 6 bases lying between them. The CDR3 sequence is CASSQDSDYEQYF. The CDR3 region has the DNA TGCGCCAGCAGCCAAGATTCAGACTACGAGCAGTACTTC.

DNA for the CDR3: TGTGCCAGCAGCCAGGGGGCAGGTAATTCACCCCTCCACTTT. Residues: CASSQGAGNSPLHF. J is TRBJ1-6 and V is TRBV2; 8 bases line up with TRBD1. The junction had 4 bases not matched to a gene; V was cut back by 6 bases and J by 6 bases. There are 14 residues in the CDR3. From germline, CDR1 is SNHLY and CDR2 FYNNEI.

This rearrangement joins TRBV7-2 to TRBJ2-4, with 8 bases matching TRBD1. There are 16 residues in the CDR3. The V gene end was trimmed by 2 bases and the J gene end by 0 bases; junction bases not matched to a gene: 3. Germline CDR1 SGHTA, CDR2 FQGNSA. The CDR3 nucleotides read TGTGCCAGCAGCTTACTGGGACAGGTAGCCAAAAACATTCAGTACTTC. Its translation: CASSLLGQVAKNIQYF. The entire variable domain, with the rest obtained from reference TRBV7-2 and TRBJ2-4, is as follows: GAGVSQSPSNKVTEKGKDVELRCDPISGHTALYWYRQSLGQGLEFLIYFQGNSAPDKSGLPSDRFSAERTGGSVSTLTIQRTQQEDSAVYLCASSLLGQVAKNIQYFGAGTRLSVL.

The V call is TRBV11-3, the J call TRBJ2-2; D is uncertain. With 4 bases removed from V and 7 bases from J, the gap between germline ends came to 7 bases. This CDR3 is built from 12 residues. From germline, CDR1 is SGHNT and CDR2 YENEEA. CDR3: CASSSLGGELFF. In nucleotides, the CDR3 is TGTGCCAGCAGCTCCCTAGGCGGGGAGCTGTTTTTT.

The chain employs TRBV5-1 and TRBJ2-3; 7 bases are a match to TRBD1. CDR3 length equals 15 residues. V dropped 4 bases and J dropped 0; count of bases not matched to a gene: 5. CDR1 and CDR2 (germline): SGHRS, YFSETQ. The CDR3 DNA reads as TGCGCCAGCAGCCTATGGACAGGTAGCACAGATACGCAGTATTTT. Its protein is CASSLWTGSTDTQYF.

V gene TRBV10-1 combines with J gene TRBJ2-2, with D perhaps TRBD2 (5 bases). V lost 1 base and J 6 bases, leaving 9 bases between the germline ends. Germline CDR1 reads WNHNN; CDR2 reads SYGVQD (reference sequence). There are 14 residues in the CDR3. CDR3 DNA: TGCGCCAGCAGTGAGTGGCGGGTAGCCGGGGAGCTGTTTTTT. Amino acid sequence: CASSEWRVAGELFF.

The V and J genes are TRBV30 and TRBJ2-6; 7 nucleotides match TRBD2. The CDR3 covers 17 residues. V shed 1 base, J shed 2 bases, and the junction held 8 bases outside the gene matches. Germline CDR1 GTSNPN, CDR2 SVGIG (reference sequence). The CDR3 DNA sequence: TGTGCCTGGAGTGACTATTGGGGGGGTACTGGGGCCAACGTCCTGACTTTC. Protein product: CAWSDYWGGTGANVLTF.

The rearrangement joins TRBV5-1 to TRBJ2-3, with D possibly TRBD2 on 5 matching bases. Germline CDR1 is SGHRS and CDR2 is YFSETQ. Trimming pared 3 bases from V and 5 bases from J, leaving 7 bases between. This CDR3 has 12 residues. This CDR3 reads CASSSGLDTQYF. In DNA, the CDR3 is TGCGCCAGCAGCTCAGGACTAGATACGCAGTATTTT.